A selection of T cell receptor beta chains follows, all from one sample in a study of technical replicates of blood from several donors. Assay used: immunoSEQ multiplex PCR; TCRdb lists only in-frame clones, some missing. The table has about 15,000 clones, 82% seen once. Sequencing was performed on PBMCs. These receptors were collected from a human donor in good health. Some clones in this sample may be carry-over from other donors' samples. Each CDR3 is given with its conserved first and last residue. A D gene is named only where the DNA matches it firmly. Not every row has a clone size; where given, it reads once, few, many or a size class.

J,V,D,size,DNA,CDR3
TRBJ1-1,TRBV18,NA,NA,TGTGCCAGCTCACCACTCGGGACAAACCTCCCGGGCACTGAAGCTTTCTTT,CASSPLGTNLPGTEAFF
TRBJ2-1,TRBV5-1,NA,NA,TGCGCCAGCAGCTTGAGGGGGATCGGGAATGAGCAGTTCTTC,CASSLRGIGNEQFF
TRBJ2-7,TRBV30,NA,NA,TGTGCCTGGAGTGTCCTACACGAGCAGTACTTC,CAWSVLHEQYF
TRBJ2-7,TRBV28,NA,once,TGTGCCAGCACCCCGGGGGGCGGGAGCGTCCACGAGCAGTACTTC,CASTPGGGSVHEQYF
TRBJ1-4,TRBV18,TRBD1,NA,TGTGCCAGCTCACTTGGACAGGGGAGCGTGAACGAAAAACTGTTTTTT,CASSLGQGSVNEKLFF
TRBJ2-1,TRBV11-3,TRBD2,NA,TGTGCCAGCAGCTCGGGGATGGGACTAGCTGACAATGAGCAGTTCTTC,CASSSGMGLADNEQFF
TRBJ2-3,TRBV5-1,NA,NA,TGCGCCAGCAGCTGGGCAACAGATACGCAGTATTTT,CASSWATDTQYF
TRBJ2-7,TRBV18,TRBD2,NA,TGTGCCAGCTCACCCGGACTAGCGGGCTCCTACGAGCAGTACTTC,CASSPGLAGSYEQYF
TRBJ2-7,TRBV11-3,TRBD2,NA,TGTGCCAGCAGCTCCGGACTAGCGAGTAGCTACGAGCAGTACTTC,CASSSGLASSYEQYF
TRBJ2-5,TRBV5-1,NA,NA,TGCGCCAGCAGCTTGGCAGGGTTAGAGACCCAGTACTTC,CASSLAGLETQYF
TRBJ2-3,TRBV6-5,TRBD1,NA,TGTGCCAGCAGAGGGACAGGCCTCGAAGGTACGCAGTATTTT,CASRGTGLEGTQYF